This T cell receptor (beta chain) was identified in a study of blood T cell repertoires in COVID-19. Study at large: COVID-19 samples from acute and convalescent phases originated in the United States, Italy and Spain. The cDNA or gDNA used as material had been derived from T cells, B-cell-depleted T cells, or PBMCs.

This clone has just a few counts. This CDR3 is 16 amino acids long. CDR1 MNHEY and CDR2 SMNVEV come from the germline V gene (reference sequence). Trimming took 6 bases from V and 2 from J, leaving 18 bases between them. Profiled with immunoSEQ multiplex PCR; TCRdb holds only in-frame clones, not every one. The sample lists about 72,000 clones; about nine tenths were seen once. The sequenced sample was peripheral blood. The sequence derives from a man aged 70-80 years with active or convalescent COVID-19. The V gene is TRBV27, the J gene TRBJ2-3, with D possibly matching TRBD2 (6 bases). The CDR3 region has the DNA TGTGCCAGCAGCGGGACCTGGGACTCTCCCACAGATACGCAGTATTTT. This codes for CASSGTWDSPTDTQYF.